What follows are 8 T cell receptor beta chains derived from one specimen sequenced in a study of T cell changes during pregnancy in multiple sclerosis. TCRdb's table, derived via immunoSEQ multiplex PCR, lists solely in-frame clones and lacks some. The sample has tens of thousands of clones, approximately 88% seen once. The sequenced sample was peripheral blood, obtained in the first trimester of pregnancy. These receptors were taken from a female donor in good health, enrolled as a control in a pregnancy study.

This clone appeared a single time. The V and J genes are TRBV19 and TRBJ1-1; D gene ambiguous. CDR1 is LNHDA, CDR2 SQIVND, per germline (reference sequence). V lost 5 bases and J 5 bases, leaving 18 bases between the germline ends. This CDR3 is 15 amino acids long. CDR3 coding DNA: TGTGCCAGTAGTCCGACGTTGATGGCTAGGACTGAAGCTTTCTTT. It yields the protein CASSPTLMARTEAFF.

The genes are TRBV9 and TRBJ1-1; perhaps TRBD1 as D (5 bases). Germline values: CDR1 SGDLS, CDR2 YYNGEE. There are 14 residues in the CDR3. The V gene lost 3 bases and the J gene lost 3 bases, with 12 bases spanning the gap. CDR3 amino acids: CASSEGKEYTEAFF. Here the CDR3 DNA reads TGTGCCAGCAGCGAGGGGAAAGAATACACTGAAGCTTTCTTT.

This chain connects TRBV6-1 to TRBJ2-7, with TRBD1 matching over 9 bases. Per the germline V gene, CDR1 is MNHNS and CDR2 is SASEGT. There are 12 residues in the CDR3. V trimming: 8 bases; J trimming: 4 bases; junction bases outside the gene matches: 3. DNA of the CDR3: TGTGCCAGCTCTGGACAGGGGTACGAGCAGTACTTC. Translating gives CASSGQGYEQYF.

The rearrangement links TRBV4-1 to TRBJ1-3, with a possible D match to TRBD1 (6 bases). CDR3 length equals 14 residues. V lost 2 bases, J lost 9 bases, and 14 bases lay in between. CDR1 is MGHRA, CDR2 YSYEKL, per germline. The chain's CDR3 is CASSQPGTKSTIYF. CDR3 sequence (DNA): TGCGCCAGCAGCCAACCCGGGACAAAGAGCACCATATATTTT.

J is TRBJ1-5 and V is TRBV6-1; D possibly corresponds to TRBD1 (6 bases). Trimming removed 10 bases from V and 5 bases from J, with 21 bases in between. The CDR3 runs to 15 residues. The germline gives CDR1 MNHNS, CDR2 SASEGT. The CDR3 nucleotides read TGTGCCACCCGCCTGGGAGGGGGAAAAGATCAGCCCCAGCATTTT. This encodes CATRLGGGKDQPQHF.

The chain recombines TRBV19 with TRBJ2-2; 9 bases are shared with TRBD1. Trimming at V came to 6 bases and at J to 2 bases, leaving 10 bases not matched to a gene. This CDR3 contains 17 residues. Germline assignment: CDR1 LNHDA and CDR2 SQIVND (reference sequence). The CDR3 sequence is CASRGLRDRDNTGELFF. The CDR3 DNA follows: TGTGCCAGTAGGGGACTCCGGGACAGGGACAACACCGGGGAGCTGTTTTTT.

V and J are TRBV20-1 and TRBJ1-2, with D unresolved. V lost 0 bases, J lost 5 bases, and 4 bases lay in between. There are 11 residues in the CDR3. CDR1 is DFQATT, CDR2 SNEGSKA, per germline (reference sequence). The CDR3 loop reads CSARDLYGYTF. The CDR3 region has the DNA TGCAGTGCTAGAGATCTGTATGGCTACACCTTC.

This clone turned up a few times. The chain carries TRBV27 and TRBJ1-1, with unresolved D. Trimming took 6 bases from V and 1 from J, leaving 6 bases between them. CDR1 and CDR2 (germline): MNHEY, SMNVEV (reference sequence). The CDR3 sequence is 12 residues long. The CDR3 DNA reads TGTGCCAGCAGCCGGGGGAACACTGAAGCTTTCTTT. This sequence encodes CASSRGNTEAFF.